This TCR beta chain was observed in a study of OX40 agonist ivuxolimab in advanced cancers. Across the whole study: Enrollees could have had prior anti-PD-1, anti-PD-L1 or anti-CTLA-4 therapy, which approximately 40% had received.

V gave up 2 bases and J gave up 5 bases, with 12 bases separating them. This CDR3 contains 15 residues. Looked up from germline, CDR1 is SGHTA and CDR2 is FQGTGA. Researchers took blood at baseline, on cycle 4 day 1, and on cycle 7 day 1. TCRdb keeps only in-frame clones here, not all; method: immunoSEQ multiplex PCR. Of over 70,000 clones detected, approximately 91% appear once; the ten largest clones hold less than 0.35%. The chain is built from TRBV7-3 and TRBJ2-2; perhaps TRBD1 as D (5 bases). The receptor comes from an adult with an advanced solid tumor such as melanoma, head and neck, liver or kidney cancer. The source material was CD4+ or CD8+ T cells sorted from blood, sampled in a trial of the OX40 agonist ivuxolimab. This CDR3 is CASSLSGIGTGELFF. The CDR3 nucleotides read TGTGCCAGCAGCTTATCAGGGATTGGGACCGGGGAGCTGTTTTTT. Full variable domain (remainder filled in from reference TRBV7-3 and TRBJ2-2): GAGVSQTPSNKVTEKGKYVELRCDPISGHTALYWYRQSLGQGPEFLIYFQGTGAADDSGLPNDRFFAVRPEGSVSTLKIQRTERGDSAVYLCASSLSGIGTGELFFGEGSRLTVL.